These 11 T cell receptor beta chains came from one sample sequenced in a study of CD8 T cells in Susac syndrome. Random-hexamer reverse transcription was applied to about 0.45 to 1 ug RNA. TCRdb recomputed calls from the immunoSEQ multiplex PCR reads with MiXCR, one row per CDR3 protein. The sample yields roughly 150,000 distinct CDR3 sequences, less than 97% seen once. The sample taken for sequencing was CD8+ T cells from PBMCs. These receptors all come from a human donor with multiple sclerosis.

The V gene is TRBV29-1, the J gene TRBJ2-7; 9 bases match TRBD1. Germline CDR1 is SQVTM and CDR2 is ANQGSEA. The trim removed 7 bases at V and 2 bases at J, leaving 6 bases unmatched. This CDR3 is built from 13 residues. The CDR3 DNA sequence: TGCAGCGCTGGACAGGGGTCCCCCTACGAGCAGTACTTC. Encoded protein: CSAGQGSPYEQYF.

The chain is built from TRBV6-5 and TRBJ1-1; D gene ambiguous. The CDR3 has 11 amino acids. Germline CDR1 reads MNHEY; CDR2 reads SVGAGI. The V end was cut by 6 bases, the J end by 4 bases, with 6 bases between. In nucleotides, the CDR3 is TGTGCCAGCAGAACGGGCACTGAAGCTTTCTTT. Translated, it gives CASRTGTEAFF.

V usage is TRBV15 and J usage is TRBJ2-7; D possibly uses TRBD1 or TRBD2 (5 bases each). The V gene lost 6 bases and the J gene lost 0 bases, with 9 bases spanning the gap. The CDR3 sequence is 13 residues long. Germline CDR1 LNHNV, CDR2 YYDKDF (reference sequence). CDR3 protein: CATRSGSSYEQYF. CDR3 DNA: TGTGCCACCAGGTCAGGGAGCTCCTACGAGCAGTACTTC.

This chain joins TRBV20-1 and TRBJ2-3, with TRBD2 identical over 10 bases. CDR1 is DFQATT and CDR2 is SNEGSKA in the germline V gene (reference sequence). The V gene end was trimmed by 5 bases and the J gene end by 1 base; junction bases not matched to a gene: 21. The CDR3 covers 20 residues. CDR3 sequence (DNA): TGCAGTGCTCCCCTTATACCGACTAGCGGGCCCTCGATGGGCACAGATACGCAGTATTTT. This translates into CSAPLIPTSGPSMGTDTQYF.

The chain recombines TRBV3-1 with TRBJ2-1, with D perhaps assigned TRBD1 or TRBD2 (5 bases each). The CDR3 spans 12 residues. V was trimmed by 4 bases and J by 15 bases, leaving 16 bases between them. Germline lookup yields CDR1 LGHDT and CDR2 YNNKEL (reference sequence). The CDR3 is CASSPTGRGLFF. CDR3 DNA sequence: TGTGCCAGCAGCCCCACGGGCCGGGGCTTGTTCTTC.

The chain is built from TRBV20-1 and TRBJ1-1; D remains ambiguous. Trimming shortened V by 0 bases and J by 7 bases, and 9 bases separated the two germline ends. There are 12 residues in the CDR3. Germline V gene sequence: CDR1 DFQATT, CDR2 SNEGSKA (reference sequence). The CDR3 DNA follows: TGCAGTGCTAGAGATATGCCCAGTGAAGCTTTCTTT. Protein sequence: CSARDMPSEAFF.

The chain recombines TRBV4-2 with TRBJ2-1; a possible D gene is TRBD1 (5 bases). V shed 4 bases and J shed 7 bases, with 11 bases lying between them. The CDR3 contains 13 residues. Germline CDR1 is LGHNA and CDR2 is YNFKEQ. CDR3: CASSPEKGNEQFF. The CDR3 DNA sequence: TGTGCCAGCAGCCCAGAGAAGGGGAATGAGCAGTTCTTC.

The rearrangement links TRBV29-1 to TRBJ1-2, with TRBD1 matching 7 bases. This CDR3 comprises 14 residues. Trimming took 7 bases from V and 4 from J; bases not matched to a gene: 12. Germline CDR1 and CDR2: SQVTM and ANQGSEA. The CDR3 sequence is CSASQEGQSYGYTF. The CDR3 nucleotides are TGCAGCGCCTCACAGGAGGGACAGAGCTATGGCTACACCTTC.

The chain links TRBV5-6 to TRBJ2-3; D ambiguous. The CDR3 loop spans 11 amino acids. CDR1 is SGHDT, CDR2 YYEEEE, per germline. Trimming pared 3 bases from V and 4 bases from J, leaving 3 bases between. CDR3 residues: CASSSSDTQYF. The CDR3 DNA reads as TGTGCCAGCAGCTCTTCAGATACGCAGTATTTT.

The chain couples TRBV7-8 to TRBJ1-5; the D is unclear. Germline CDR1 SGHVS, CDR2 FQNEAQ. The V end was cut by 7 bases, the J end by 4 bases, with 17 bases between. CDR3 size: 15 residues. DNA of the CDR3: TGTGCCAGCACCCCACGGACCGCTCGGAATCAGCCCCAGCATTTT. Translation: CASTPRTARNQPQHF.

V and J are TRBV30 and TRBJ2-1; TRBD2 aligns across 13 bases. Looked up from germline, CDR1 is GTSNPN and CDR2 is SVGIG (reference sequence). The CDR3 is 13 residues long. Losses at the gene ends were 8 bases for V and 7 bases for J; bases not matched to a gene: 5. CDR3 coding DNA: TGTGCCCGACTAGCGGGGGGAAGGAATGAGCAGTTCTTC. Protein product: CARLAGGRNEQFF.